This T cell receptor (beta chain) derives from a study of glioma-infiltrating T cells after dendritic cell vaccination. Broader study findings: Patients with more pretreatment TILs had longer time to progression and survival.

Only in-frame clones appear in the TCRdb table, and some are missing; sequencing was by immunoSEQ multiplex PCR. Of roughly 82,000 clones listed, approximately 90% are singletons. The J segment lost 5 bases and the V segment lost 5 bases, leaving 6 bases of the junction unmatched. CDR3 size: 13 residues. CDR1 is SEHNR and CDR2 is FQNEAQ in the germline V gene (reference sequence). This clone came up a few times. The antigen is unknown. The sequence derives from a human donor with glioblastoma. This chain joins TRBV7-9 and TRBJ2-7; 7 bases are shared with TRBD2. The sequences come from blood, collected before dendritic cell vaccination. The CDR3 DNA reads as TGTGCCAGCAGCATGGGACTAATTGACGAGCAGTACTTC. Amino acids: CASSMGLIDEQYF.